The sequence of this T cell receptor beta chain was determined in a study of shared clonotypes between healthy human individuals. Study information: Three plates were used per donor for CD4 naive, three for CD4 memory, two for CD8 naive and one for CD8 memory.

Nashville, Tennessee was home to all donors, who were Caucasian adults. V shed 6 bases and J 5 bases; nucleotides not matched to a gene: 9. Germline V gene sequence: CDR1 SGHRS, CDR2 YFSETQ. This CDR3 comprises 14 residues. Libraries were prepared by immunoSEQ multiplex PCR; TCRdb keeps only in-frame clonotypes and omits some of them. The table has over 2 million clones, approximately 90% seen once. This clone appeared a single time. The receptor was derived from a man younger than 35 in good health. Some clones in this sample may be carry-over from other donors' samples. The chain is built from TRBV5-1 and TRBJ1-1, with TRBD1 matching 8 bases. Sequenced: naive CD4+ T cells from PBMCs. Subset in this sample: CD45RA+ positively selected. In DNA form, the CDR3 reads TGCGCCAGCATGAGGACAGGGAGTGGAACTGAAGCTTTCTTT. This codes for CASMRTGSGTEAFF.